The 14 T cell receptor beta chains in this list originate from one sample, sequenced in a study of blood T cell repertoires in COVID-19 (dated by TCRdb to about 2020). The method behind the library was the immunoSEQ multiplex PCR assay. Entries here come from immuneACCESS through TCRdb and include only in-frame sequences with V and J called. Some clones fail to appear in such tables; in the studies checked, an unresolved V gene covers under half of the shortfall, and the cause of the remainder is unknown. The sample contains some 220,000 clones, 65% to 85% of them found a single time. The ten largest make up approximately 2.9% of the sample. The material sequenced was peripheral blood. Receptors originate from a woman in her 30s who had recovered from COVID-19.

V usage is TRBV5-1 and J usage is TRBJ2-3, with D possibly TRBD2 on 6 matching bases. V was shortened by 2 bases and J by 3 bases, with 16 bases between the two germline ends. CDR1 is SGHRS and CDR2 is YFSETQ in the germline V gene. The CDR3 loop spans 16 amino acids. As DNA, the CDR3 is TGCGCCAGCAGCTTAGGCCTCGGGGGAGGAACAGATACGCAGTATTTT. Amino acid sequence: CASSLGLGGGTDTQYF.

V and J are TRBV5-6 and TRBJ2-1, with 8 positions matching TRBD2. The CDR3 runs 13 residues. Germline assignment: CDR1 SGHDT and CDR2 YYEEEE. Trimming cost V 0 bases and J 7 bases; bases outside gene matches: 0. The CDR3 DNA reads TGTGCCAGCAGCTTGGGACTAGCGAATGAGCAGTTCTTC. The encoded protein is CASSLGLANEQFF.

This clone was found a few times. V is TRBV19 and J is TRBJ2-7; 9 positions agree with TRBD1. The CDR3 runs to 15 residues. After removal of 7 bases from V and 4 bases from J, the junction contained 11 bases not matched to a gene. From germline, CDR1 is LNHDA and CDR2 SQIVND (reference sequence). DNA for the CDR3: TGTGCCAGTACCCCAACAGGGGGCTTCCAATACGAGCAGTACTTC. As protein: CASTPTGGFQYEQYF.

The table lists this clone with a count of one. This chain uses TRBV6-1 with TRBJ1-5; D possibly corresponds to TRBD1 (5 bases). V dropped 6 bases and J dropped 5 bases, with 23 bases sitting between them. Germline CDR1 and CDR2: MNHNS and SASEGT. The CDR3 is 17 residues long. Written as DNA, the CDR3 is TGTGCCAGCAGCGAATTGTTTTTTCCAGGGATTCATCAGCCCCAGCATTTT. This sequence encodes CASSELFFPGIHQPQHF.

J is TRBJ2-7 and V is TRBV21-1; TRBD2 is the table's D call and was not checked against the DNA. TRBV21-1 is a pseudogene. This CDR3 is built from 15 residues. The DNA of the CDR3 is TGTGCCAGCACGAGGACTAGCGGGAGAGAATACGAGCAGTACTTC. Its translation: CASTRTSGREYEQYF.

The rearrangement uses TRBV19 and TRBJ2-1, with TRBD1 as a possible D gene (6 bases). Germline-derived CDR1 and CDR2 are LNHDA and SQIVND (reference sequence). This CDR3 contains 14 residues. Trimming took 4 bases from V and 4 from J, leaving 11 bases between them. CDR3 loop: CASSTRTAYNEQFF. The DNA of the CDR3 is TGTGCCAGTAGTACCCGGACAGCGTACAATGAGCAGTTCTTC.

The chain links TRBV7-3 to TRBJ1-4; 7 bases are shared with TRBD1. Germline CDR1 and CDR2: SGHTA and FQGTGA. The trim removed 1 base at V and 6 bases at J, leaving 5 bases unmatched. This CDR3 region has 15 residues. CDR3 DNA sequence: TGTGCCAGCAGCTTAATGGGTGGACAGGATGAAAAACTGTTTTTT. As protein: CASSLMGGQDEKLFF. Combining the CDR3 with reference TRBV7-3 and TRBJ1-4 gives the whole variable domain GAGVSQTPSNKVTEKGKYVELRCDPISGHTALYWYRQSLGQGPEFLIYFQGTGAADDSGLPNDRFFAVRPEGSVSTLKIQRTERGDSAVYLCASSLMGGQDEKLFFGSGTQLSVL.

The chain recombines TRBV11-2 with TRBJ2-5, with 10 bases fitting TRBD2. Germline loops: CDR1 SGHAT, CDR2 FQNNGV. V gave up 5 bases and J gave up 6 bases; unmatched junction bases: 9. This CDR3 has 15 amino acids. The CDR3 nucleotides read TGTGCCAGCAGCCGTCACCTAGCGGGAGTAAAGACCCAGTACTTC. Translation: CASSRHLAGVKTQYF.

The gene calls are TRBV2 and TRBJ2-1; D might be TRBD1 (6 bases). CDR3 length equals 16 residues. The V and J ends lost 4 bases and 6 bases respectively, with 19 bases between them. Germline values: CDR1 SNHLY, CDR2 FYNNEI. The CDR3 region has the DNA TGTGCCAGCAGTGTTGGGGGCGAGCTATCGGGCAATGAGCAGTTCTTC. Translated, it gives CASSVGGELSGNEQFF.

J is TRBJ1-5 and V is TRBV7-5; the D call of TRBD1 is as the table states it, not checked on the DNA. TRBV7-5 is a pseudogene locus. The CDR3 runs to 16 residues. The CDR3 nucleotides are TGTGTCAGAAGCTTATCGTACCGGGACAAAGATCAGCCCCAGCATTTT. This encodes CVRSLSYRDKDQPQHF.

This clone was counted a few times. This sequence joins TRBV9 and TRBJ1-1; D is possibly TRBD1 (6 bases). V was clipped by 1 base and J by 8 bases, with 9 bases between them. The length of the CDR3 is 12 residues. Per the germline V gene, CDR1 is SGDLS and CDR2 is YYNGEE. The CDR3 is CASSVIRGEAFF. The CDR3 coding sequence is TGTGCCAGCAGCGTAATTAGGGGGGAAGCTTTCTTT.

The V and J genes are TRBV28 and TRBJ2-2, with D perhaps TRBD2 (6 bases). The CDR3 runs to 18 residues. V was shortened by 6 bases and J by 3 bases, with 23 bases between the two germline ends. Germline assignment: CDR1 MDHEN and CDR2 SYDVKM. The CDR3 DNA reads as TGTGCCAGCAGCCCGGGGGTTCAAGCAAGCGGCGACACCGGGGAGCTGTTTTTT. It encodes CASSPGVQASGDTGELFF. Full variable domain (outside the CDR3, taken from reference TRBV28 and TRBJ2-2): DVKVTQSSRYLVKRTGEKVFLECVQDMDHENMFWYRQDPGLGLRLIYFSYDVKMKEKGDIPEGYSVSREKKERFSLILESASTNQTSMYLCASSPGVQASGDTGELFFGEGSRLTVL.

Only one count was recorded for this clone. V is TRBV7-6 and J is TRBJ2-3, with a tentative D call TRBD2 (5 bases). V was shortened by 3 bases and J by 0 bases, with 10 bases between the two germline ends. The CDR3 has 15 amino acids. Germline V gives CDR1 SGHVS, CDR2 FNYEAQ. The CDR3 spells CASSFGGFSTDTQYF. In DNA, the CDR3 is TGTGCCAGCAGCTTTGGCGGGTTTAGCACAGATACGCAGTATTTT.

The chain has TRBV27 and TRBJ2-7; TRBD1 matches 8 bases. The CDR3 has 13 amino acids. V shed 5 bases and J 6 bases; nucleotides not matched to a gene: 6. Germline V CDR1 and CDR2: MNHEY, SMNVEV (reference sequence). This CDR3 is CASSAWTGPEQYF. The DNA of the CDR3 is TGTGCCAGCAGTGCCTGGACAGGGCCCGAGCAGTACTTC.